One sample yielded the 9 T cell receptor beta chains listed below, sequenced in a study of blood T cells in healthy people across ages. Primed by a sample-barcoded 5' primer and a J-beta primer mix, a second PCR proceeded for roughly 7 to 11 cycles. TCRdb fed the 5' RACE reads into MiXCR, producing one record per CDR3 protein. The sample lists about 1.6 million distinct CDR3 sequences, roughly 30% occurring once. The sequenced sample was blood. These receptors all stem from a woman in her twenties or thirties in good health.

This chain joins TRBV3-1 and TRBJ1-2; D is unresolved. This CDR3 is 12 amino acids long. V lost 3 bases to trimming and J lost 8 bases, with 10 bases between them. In germline, CDR1 is LGHDT, CDR2 YNNKEL (reference sequence). In DNA, the CDR3 is TGTGCCAGCAGCCACGGCGGGAAGGGCTACACCTTC. Encoded protein: CASSHGGKGYTF.

The rearrangement joins TRBV6-7 to TRBJ2-1; 12 bases match TRBD2. TRBV6-7 is labeled an ORF, and its function is uncertain. With V trimmed by 6 bases and J by 5 bases, 11 bases remained unmatched. The CDR3 runs 17 residues. CDR3 residues: CASRTGLAGFCHNEQFF. As DNA, the CDR3 is TGTGCCAGCAGAACCGGACTAGCGGGATTTTGCCACAATGAGCAGTTCTTC.

The chain has TRBV27 and TRBJ1-3; 8 bases fit TRBD1. The CDR3 is made up of 15 amino acids. V trimming: 6 bases; J trimming: 2 bases; junction bases outside the gene matches: 6. Germline V lookup: CDR1 MNHEY, CDR2 SMNVEV (reference sequence). This chain's CDR3 is CASRSTGDAGNTIYF. The CDR3, as DNA: TGTGCCAGCAGATCGACAGGGGATGCTGGAAACACCATATATTTT.

This clonotype came up a few times. The gene calls are TRBV20-1 and TRBJ2-5, with D possibly TRBD2 on 6 matching bases. V shed 4 bases and J shed 7 bases, with 19 bases lying between them. The CDR3 is 14 amino acids. From germline, CDR1 is DFQATT and CDR2 SNEGSKA (reference sequence). CDR3 in amino acids: CSAIDAWRDGTQYF. The CDR3 DNA is TGCAGTGCTATAGACGCGTGGAGGGACGGGACCCAGTACTTC.

The V gene is TRBV5-6, the J gene TRBJ2-1; the match to TRBD2 covers 9 bases. The CDR3 is 18 residues long. Germline CDR1 is SGHDT and CDR2 is YYEEEE. V shed 3 bases and J 3 bases; nucleotides not matched to a gene: 13. Here the CDR3 reads CASSSNPNRLAVYNEQFF. The CDR3 DNA reads TGTGCCAGCAGCTCCAACCCTAACAGACTAGCGGTCTACAATGAGCAGTTCTTC.

This clonotype was recorded a few times. The chain combines TRBV20-1 with TRBJ2-7; D perhaps matches TRBD1 (8 bases). This CDR3 has 13 amino acids. CDR1 and CDR2 (germline): DFQATT, SNEGSKA (reference sequence). V shed 4 bases and J shed 2 bases, with 12 bases lying between them. The CDR3 spells CSANRGGTYEQYF. As DNA, the CDR3 is TGCAGTGCTAACAGGGGGGGAACCTACGAGCAGTACTTC.

This clonotype was detected only a few times. V and J are TRBV9 and TRBJ2-1, with 13 bases fitting TRBD2. The germline V gene has CDR1 SGDLS and CDR2 YYNGEE. The CDR3 is made up of 16 amino acids. V was pared by 4 bases and J by 6 bases, with 7 bases of the junction left unmatched. The CDR3 coding sequence is TGTGCCAGCAGCATAACCGGGACTAGCGGGACCAATGAGCAGTTCTTC. Its translation: CASSITGTSGTNEQFF.

This chain links TRBV12-3 or TRBV12-4 with TRBJ2-1; TRBD1 might be the D (5 bases). Trimming cost V 6 bases and J 6 bases, with 12 bases left between them. The CDR3 consists of 13 residues. Written as DNA, the CDR3 is TGTGCCAGCAGGGAGACAGAAGGCAATGAGCAGTTCTTC. Residues: CASRETEGNEQFF.

V gene TRBV6-5 combines with J gene TRBJ1-1, with 10 bases matching TRBD1. With 5 bases clipped from V and 3 bases from J, the junction kept 6 bases outside the gene matches. This CDR3 is 15 amino acids long. Germline CDR1 reads MNHEY; CDR2 reads SVGAGI. CDR3 nucleotide sequence: TGTGCCAGCAGTCGGACAGGGGGGACTGACACTGAAGCTTTCTTT. Translating it yields CASSRTGGTDTEAFF.